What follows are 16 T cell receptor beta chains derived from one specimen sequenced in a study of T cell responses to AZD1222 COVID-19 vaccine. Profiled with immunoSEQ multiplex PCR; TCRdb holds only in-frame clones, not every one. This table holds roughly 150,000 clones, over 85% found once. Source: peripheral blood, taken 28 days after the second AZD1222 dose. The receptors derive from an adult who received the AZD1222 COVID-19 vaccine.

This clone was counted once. CDR3 loop: CASSWDRGPRGDTQYF. The CDR3 DNA reads as TGTGCCAGCAGCTGGGACAGGGGGCCGCGGGGAGATACGCAGTATTTT. The chain links TRBV3-1 (or the pseudogene TRBV3-2) to TRBJ2-3; 12 bases line up with TRBD1. The CDR3 runs to 16 residues. Germline CDR1 and CDR2: LGHDT and YNNKEL (reference sequence). The ends lost 5 bases at V and 5 bases at J; junction bases unmatched: 8.

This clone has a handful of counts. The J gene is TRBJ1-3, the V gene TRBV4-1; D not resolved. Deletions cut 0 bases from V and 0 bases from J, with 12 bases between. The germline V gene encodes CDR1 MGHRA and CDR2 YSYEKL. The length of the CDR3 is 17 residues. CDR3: CASSQDYQSLSGNTIYF. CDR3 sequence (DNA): TGCGCCAGCAGCCAAGATTACCAGTCTCTCTCTGGAAACACCATATATTTT.

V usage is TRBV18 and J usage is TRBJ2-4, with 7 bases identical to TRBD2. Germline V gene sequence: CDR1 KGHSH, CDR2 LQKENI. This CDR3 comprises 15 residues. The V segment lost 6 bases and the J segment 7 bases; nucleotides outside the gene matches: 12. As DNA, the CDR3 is TGTGCCAGCTCCAAGGGGCCCCTGGGGGGGAACATTCAGTACTTC. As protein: CASSKGPLGGNIQYF.

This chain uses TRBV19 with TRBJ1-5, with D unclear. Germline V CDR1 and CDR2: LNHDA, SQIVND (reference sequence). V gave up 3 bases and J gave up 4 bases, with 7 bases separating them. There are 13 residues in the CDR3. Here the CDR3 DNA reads TGTGCCAGTAGTATCACGCCGAATCAGCCCCAGCATTTT. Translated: CASSITPNQPQHF. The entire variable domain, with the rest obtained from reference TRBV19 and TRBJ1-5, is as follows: DGGITQSPKYLFRKEGQNVTLSCEQNLNHDAMYWYRQDPGQGLRLIYYSQIVNDFQKGDIAEGYSVSREKKESFPLTVTSAQKNPTAFYLCASSITPNQPQHFGDGTRLSIL.

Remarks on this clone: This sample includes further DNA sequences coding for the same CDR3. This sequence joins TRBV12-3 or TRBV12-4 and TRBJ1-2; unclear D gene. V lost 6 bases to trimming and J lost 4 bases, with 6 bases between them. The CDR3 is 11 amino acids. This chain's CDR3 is CASSLGYGYTF. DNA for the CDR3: TGTGCCAGCAGCCTAGGCTATGGCTACACCTTC.

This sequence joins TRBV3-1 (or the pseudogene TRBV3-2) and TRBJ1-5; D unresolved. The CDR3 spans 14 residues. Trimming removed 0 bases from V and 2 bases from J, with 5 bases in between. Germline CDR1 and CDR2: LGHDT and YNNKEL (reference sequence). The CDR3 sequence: CASSQDPGNQPQHF. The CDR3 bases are TGTGCCAGCAGCCAAGATCCTGGCAATCAGCCCCAGCATTTT.

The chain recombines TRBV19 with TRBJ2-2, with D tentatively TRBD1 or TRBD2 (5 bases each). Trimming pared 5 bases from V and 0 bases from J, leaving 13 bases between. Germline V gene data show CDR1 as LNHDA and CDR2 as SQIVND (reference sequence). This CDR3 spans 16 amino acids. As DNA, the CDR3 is TGTGCCAGTAGTCCCCTAGGGACGGCGAACACCGGGGAGCTGTTTTTT. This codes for CASSPLGTANTGELFF.

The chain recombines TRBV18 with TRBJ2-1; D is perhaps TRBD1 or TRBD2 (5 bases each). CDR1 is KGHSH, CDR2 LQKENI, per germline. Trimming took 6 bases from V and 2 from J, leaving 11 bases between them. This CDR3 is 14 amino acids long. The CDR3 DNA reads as TGTGCCAGCTCCGCCAGGGAGACCTACAATGAGCAGTTCTTC. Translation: CASSARETYNEQFF.

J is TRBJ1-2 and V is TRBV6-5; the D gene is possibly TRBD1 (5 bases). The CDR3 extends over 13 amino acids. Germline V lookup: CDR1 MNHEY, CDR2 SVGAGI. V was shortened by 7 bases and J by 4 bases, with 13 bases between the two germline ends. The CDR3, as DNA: TGTGCCAGCACAAAGGAGGGGACCTATGGCTACACCTTC. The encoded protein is CASTKEGTYGYTF.

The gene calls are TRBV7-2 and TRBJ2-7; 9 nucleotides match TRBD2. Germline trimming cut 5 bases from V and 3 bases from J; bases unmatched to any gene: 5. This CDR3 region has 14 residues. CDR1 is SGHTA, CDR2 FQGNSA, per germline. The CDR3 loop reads CASSKIAGDYEQYF. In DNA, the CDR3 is TGTGCCAGCAGCAAAATAGCGGGAGACTACGAGCAGTACTTC.

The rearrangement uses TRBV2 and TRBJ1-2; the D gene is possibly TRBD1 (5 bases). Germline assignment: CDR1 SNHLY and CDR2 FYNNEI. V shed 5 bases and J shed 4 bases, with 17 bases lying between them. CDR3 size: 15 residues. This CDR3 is CASSPTGQTPYGYTF. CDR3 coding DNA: TGTGCCAGCAGTCCTACAGGCCAGACCCCCTATGGCTACACCTTC.

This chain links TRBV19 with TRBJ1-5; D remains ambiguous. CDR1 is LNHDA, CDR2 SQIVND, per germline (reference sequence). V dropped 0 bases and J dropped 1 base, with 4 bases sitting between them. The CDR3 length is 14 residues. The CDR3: CASSIEGSNQPQHF. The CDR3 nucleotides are TGTGCCAGTAGTATAGAGGGAAGCAATCAGCCCCAGCATTTT. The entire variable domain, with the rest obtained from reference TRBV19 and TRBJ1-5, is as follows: DGGITQSPKYLFRKEGQNVTLSCEQNLNHDAMYWYRQDPGQGLRLIYYSQIVNDFQKGDIAEGYSVSREKKESFPLTVTSAQKNPTAFYLCASSIEGSNQPQHFGDGTRLSIL.

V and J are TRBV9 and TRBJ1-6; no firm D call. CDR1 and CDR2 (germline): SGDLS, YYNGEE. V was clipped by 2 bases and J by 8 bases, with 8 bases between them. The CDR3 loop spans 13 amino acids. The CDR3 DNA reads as TGTGCCAGCAGCGTGGGAGGGCATTCACCCCTCCACTTT. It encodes CASSVGGHSPLHF. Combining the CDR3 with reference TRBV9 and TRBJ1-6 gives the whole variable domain DSGVTQTPKHLITATGQRVTLRCSPRSGDLSVYWYQQSLDQGLQFLIQYYNGEERAKGNILERFSAQQFPDLHSELNLSSLELGDSALYFCASSVGGHSPLHFGNGTRLTVT.

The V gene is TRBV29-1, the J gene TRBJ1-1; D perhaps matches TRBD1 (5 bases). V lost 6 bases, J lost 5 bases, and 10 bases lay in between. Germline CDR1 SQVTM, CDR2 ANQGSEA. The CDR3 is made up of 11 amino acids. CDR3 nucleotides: TGCAGCGTCGGGGGAGATACTGAAGCTTTCTTT. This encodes CSVGGDTEAFF.

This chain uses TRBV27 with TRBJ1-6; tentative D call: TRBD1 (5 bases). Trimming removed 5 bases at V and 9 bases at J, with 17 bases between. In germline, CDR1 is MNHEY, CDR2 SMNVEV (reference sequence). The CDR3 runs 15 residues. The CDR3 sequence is CASSPFGTGPSPLHF. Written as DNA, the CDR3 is TGTGCCAGCAGTCCCTTTGGGACCGGGCCTTCACCCCTCCACTTT.

CDR3 sequence: CASSHRQAKLFF. CDR3 nucleotides: TGTGCCAGCAGCCATCGACAGGCAAAACTGTTTTTT. The rearrangement uses TRBV6-6 and TRBJ1-4, with D perhaps matching TRBD1 (6 bases). V was clipped by 6 bases and J by 10 bases, with 12 bases between them. Germline assignment: CDR1 MNHNY and CDR2 SVGAGI (reference sequence). The CDR3 consists of 12 residues.